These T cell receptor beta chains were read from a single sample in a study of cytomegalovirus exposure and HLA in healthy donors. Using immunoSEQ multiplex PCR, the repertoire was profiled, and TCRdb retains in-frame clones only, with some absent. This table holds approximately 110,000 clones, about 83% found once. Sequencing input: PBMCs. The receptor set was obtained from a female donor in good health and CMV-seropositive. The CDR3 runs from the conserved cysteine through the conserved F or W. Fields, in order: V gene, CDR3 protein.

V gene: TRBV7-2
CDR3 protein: CASSLRWGTGTEKKETQYF

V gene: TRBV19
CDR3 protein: CASSPGTGRTGELFF

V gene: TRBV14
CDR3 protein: CASSRTGASTEAFF

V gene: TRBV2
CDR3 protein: CASSPPGTSRKTGYEQYF

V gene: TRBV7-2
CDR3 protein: CATEDRTYHNEQFF

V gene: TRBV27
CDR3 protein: CASSFRGVSNQPQHF

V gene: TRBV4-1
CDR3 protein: CASSRSGGMNTEAFF

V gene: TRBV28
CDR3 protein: CASRSGGNTEAFF

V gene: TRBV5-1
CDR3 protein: CASSLDRAPGNTIYF

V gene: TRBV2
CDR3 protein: CASTYSGSFETQYF

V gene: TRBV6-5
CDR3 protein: CASSSARTGAYEQYF

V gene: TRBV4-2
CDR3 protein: CASSQDGGRNTGELFF

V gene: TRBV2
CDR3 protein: CASTRSRGLYGYTF

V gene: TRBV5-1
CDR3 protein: CASSLDGSPLGPYEQYF

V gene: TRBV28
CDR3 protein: CASNPLAGGPYEQYF

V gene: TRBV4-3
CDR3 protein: CASSHTTGSGDTQYF

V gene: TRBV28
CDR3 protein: CASSLRIEQETQYF

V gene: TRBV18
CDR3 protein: CASSLTTGTGNYGYTF

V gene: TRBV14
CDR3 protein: CASSQEGSLTLYGYTF

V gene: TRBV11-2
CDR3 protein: CASSSNPNLEDTQYF

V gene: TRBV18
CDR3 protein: CASSPMEGQPQHF

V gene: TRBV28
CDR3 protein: CASSLSQGAGEAFF

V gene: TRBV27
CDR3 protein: CASRPDSPPGGYTF

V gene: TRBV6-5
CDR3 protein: CATVSPSGGAYEQYF

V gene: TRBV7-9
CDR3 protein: CASSSSGKNTEAFF

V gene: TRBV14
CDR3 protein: CASSQEGQQETQYF

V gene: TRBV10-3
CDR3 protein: CAISSRTGRDSGNTIYF

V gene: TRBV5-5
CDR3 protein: CASSVPRGTPSRGYTF

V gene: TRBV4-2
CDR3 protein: CASSSTGPQGEKLFF

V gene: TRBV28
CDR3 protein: CASKEDFSYNEQFF

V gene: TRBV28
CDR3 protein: CASSGGSAASYEQYF

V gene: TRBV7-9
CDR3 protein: CASSGGRGGYTF

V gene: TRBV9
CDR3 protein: CASSAQGANTEAFF

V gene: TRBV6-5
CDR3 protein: CASSATGTGYEKLFF

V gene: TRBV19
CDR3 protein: CASSPGGVNEKLFF

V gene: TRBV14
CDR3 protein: CASSPTGVGSKQYF

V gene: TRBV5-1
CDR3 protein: CASSWGDGDRQETQYF

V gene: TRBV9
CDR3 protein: CASSPTGTGGRADTQYF

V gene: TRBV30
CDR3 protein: CAWTRFGYEQYF

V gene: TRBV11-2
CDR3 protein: CASSPNSGTLTYEQYF

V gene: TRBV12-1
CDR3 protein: CASSPLAASSYEQYF

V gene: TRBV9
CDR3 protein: CASSAGQGANEKLFF

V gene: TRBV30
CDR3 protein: CAWTSETNNSPLHF

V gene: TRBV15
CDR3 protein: CATSSFIADRSYEQYF

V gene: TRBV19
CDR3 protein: CASSRQLATDTQYF

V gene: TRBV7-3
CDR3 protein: CASSLGAGTSNEQFF

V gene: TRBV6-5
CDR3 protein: CASSRQGGNTEAFF

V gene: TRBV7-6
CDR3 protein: CASSSRQLYNEQFF

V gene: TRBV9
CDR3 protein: CASSLKDRHEQYF

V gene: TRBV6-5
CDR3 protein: CASRGGTDEQYF

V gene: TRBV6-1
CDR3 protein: CASSPGQDFYEQYF

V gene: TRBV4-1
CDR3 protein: CASSQDRGIAEAFF

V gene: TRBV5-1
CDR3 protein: CASSPAGAVVSPLHF

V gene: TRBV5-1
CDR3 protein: CASRGTSAGGRSSYEQYF

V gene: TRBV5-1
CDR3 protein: CASRYSMAGGSYEQYF

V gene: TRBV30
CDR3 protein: CAGGEPGYTF